The 31 T cell receptor beta chains reported below all come from one sample, sequenced in a study of T-cell reconstitution after alpha-beta-depleted transplantation in children. Unique molecular identifiers were incorporated when the TCRbeta library was constructed. MiXCR, applied by TCRdb to the PCR reads, yields one record per CDR3 protein. The sample has roughly 300,000 distinct CDR3 sequences; around a tenth are singletons. Sequenced here: PBMCs from the stem cell graft donor, sampled from the stem cell graft. These receptor sequences come from a human donor who donated a stem cell graft to a child with acute lymphoblastic leukemia.

The chain combines TRBV19 with TRBJ1-5; 7 bases are shared with TRBD1. CDR3 length equals 16 residues. Germline V gene data show CDR1 as LNHDA and CDR2 as SQIVND (reference sequence). V shed 4 bases, J shed 1 base, and the junction held 7 bases outside the gene matches. The CDR3 here is CASSRETGFSNQPQHF. In DNA form, the CDR3 reads TGTGCCAGTAGTAGGGAGACAGGGTTCAGCAATCAGCCCCAGCATTTT.

This clonotype was seen a handful of times. The chain combines TRBV11-2 with TRBJ2-2; TRBD2 agrees at 13 bases. The trim removed 5 bases at V and 7 bases at J, leaving 10 bases unmatched. The germline V gene encodes CDR1 SGHAT and CDR2 FQNNGV. The CDR3 is made up of 17 amino acids. CDR3 nucleotides: TGTGCCAGCAGCCTGGGACTAGCGGGAATGCGGTTCGGGGAGCTGTTTTTT. Protein sequence: CASSLGLAGMRFGELFF.

This clonotype was counted only a few times. The chain combines TRBV3-1 with TRBJ2-1, with TRBD2 identical over 9 bases. The CDR3 extends over 15 amino acids. Losses at the gene ends were 7 bases for V and 5 bases for J; bases not matched to a gene: 9. Germline assignment: CDR1 LGHDT and CDR2 YNNKEL (reference sequence). Written as DNA, the CDR3 is TGTGCCAGCACCCCAGCGGGAGGACCAAACAATGAGCAGTTCTTC. Encoded protein: CASTPAGGPNNEQFF.

Here the CDR3 DNA reads TGCAGTGCTAGACCGGGACTAGCGGGAGGGCCCAAAAACATTCAGTACTTC. As protein: CSARPGLAGGPKNIQYF. The chain carries TRBV20-1 and TRBJ2-4, with 16 bases aligning to TRBD2. The junction had 3 bases not matched to a gene; V was cut back by 2 bases and J by 2 bases. The CDR3 sequence is 17 residues long. CDR1 is DFQATT, CDR2 SNEGSKA, per germline (reference sequence).

V gene TRBV20-1 combines with J gene TRBJ1-4, with D perhaps TRBD1 (5 bases). The CDR3 is 13 residues long. Deletions cut 5 bases from V and 8 bases from J, with 15 bases between. Germline CDR1 and CDR2: DFQATT and SNEGSKA (reference sequence). This CDR3 is CSAFGDQEEKLFF. As DNA, the CDR3 is TGCAGTGCTTTTGGGGACCAGGAGGAAAAACTGTTTTTT.

The chain joins TRBV29-1 to TRBJ2-3, with D perhaps given as TRBD1 or TRBD2 (5 bases each). Germline V gives CDR1 SQVTM, CDR2 ANQGSEA. Between the trimmed V and J ends, which lost 7 bases and 4 bases, there was a span of 30 bases. The CDR3 extends over 18 amino acids. The CDR3 DNA follows: TGCAGCGCCAGGGACCCGTTCCCCACAGATAAGGGAGCAGATACGCAGTATTTT. It codes for CSARDPFPTDKGADTQYF.

Only a few counts were recorded for this clonotype. The gene calls are TRBV7-2 and TRBJ1-2; 7 nucleotides line up with TRBD1. This CDR3 contains 14 residues. Germline V gene sequence: CDR1 SGHTA, CDR2 FQGNSA. V gave up 1 base and J gave up 4 bases; unmatched junction bases: 3. The CDR3 bases are TGTGCCAGCAGCTTAGGTGGGACAGCCTATGGCTACACCTTC. Translating gives CASSLGGTAYGYTF.

This chain joins TRBV20-1 and TRBJ1-3; D not certain. The CDR3 totals 14 residues. Germline V gene data show CDR1 as DFQATT and CDR2 as SNEGSKA (reference sequence). V was shortened by 0 bases and J by 4 bases, with 10 bases between the two germline ends. CDR3: CSARDPTRGNTIYF. The CDR3, as DNA: TGCAGTGCTAGAGATCCCACACGGGGAAACACCATATATTTT.

The chain links TRBV12-3 or TRBV12-4 to TRBJ1-4; TRBD1 aligns across 8 bases. The trim removed 1 base at V and 7 bases at J, leaving 11 bases unmatched. The CDR3 contains 17 residues. The chain's CDR3 is CASSLGQGNRVGEKLFF. The CDR3 DNA reads as TGTGCCAGCAGTTTAGGACAGGGGAACCGCGTTGGTGAAAAACTGTTTTTT.

This clonotype showed up just a few times. The chain joins TRBV18 to TRBJ2-7; D may be TRBD1 or TRBD2 (6 bases each). The V end lost 2 bases, the J end lost 7 bases, and 18 bases lay between the germline ends. The CDR3 spans 15 residues. Germline lookup yields CDR1 KGHSH and CDR2 LQKENI. CDR3 in amino acids: CASSPNRGLRGEQYF. The CDR3 nucleotides are TGTGCCAGCTCACCAAACCGGGGGCTAAGGGGAGAGCAGTACTTC.

This chain links TRBV29-1 with TRBJ2-7; 10 bases fit TRBD1. The CDR3 runs to 15 residues. Per the germline V gene, CDR1 is SQVTM and CDR2 is ANQGSEA. V trimming: 5 bases; J trimming: 5 bases; junction bases outside the gene matches: 12. DNA of the CDR3: TGCAGCGTTTCACGGACAGGGGGATACCCCCACGAGCAGTACTTC. This sequence encodes CSVSRTGGYPHEQYF.

The V and J genes are TRBV20-1 and TRBJ2-5; unclear D gene. The V gene lost 3 bases and the J gene lost 5 bases, with 10 bases spanning the gap. From germline, CDR1 is DFQATT and CDR2 SNEGSKA (reference sequence). This CDR3 region has 12 residues. The DNA of the CDR3 is TGCAGTGCTAGTGCTAGTCGGGAGACCCAGTACTTC. Its translation is CSASASRETQYF.

The genes are TRBV28 and TRBJ1-6, with 9 bases that match TRBD1. The CDR3 has 14 residues. Germline V CDR1 and CDR2: MDHEN, SYDVKM. The trim removed 8 bases at V and 8 bases at J, leaving 7 bases unmatched. CDR3 in amino acids: CASGRDRAYSPLHF. The CDR3 nucleotides are TGTGCCAGCGGGCGGGACAGGGCGTATTCACCCCTCCACTTT. Using reference TRBV28 and TRBJ1-6 for the parts outside the CDR3, the full variable domain is DVKVTQSSRYLVKRTGEKVFLECVQDMDHENMFWYRQDPGLGLRLIYFSYDVKMKEKGDIPEGYSVSREKKERFSLILESASTNQTSMYLCASGRDRAYSPLHFGNGTRLTVT.

This clonotype was recorded at least ten times. The rearrangement joins TRBV20-1 to TRBJ1-1; D remains ambiguous. The CDR3 length is 15 residues. The V and J ends lost 0 bases and 1 base respectively, with 12 bases between them. Germline V gene sequence: CDR1 DFQATT, CDR2 SNEGSKA (reference sequence). CDR3 region: CSARDRRRTNTEAFF. The CDR3 region has the DNA TGCAGTGCTAGAGACCGTAGACGGACGAACACTGAAGCTTTCTTT.

This clonotype was picked up a small number of times. The V gene is TRBV30, the J gene TRBJ1-1; TRBD1 is a possible D gene (6 bases). The length of the CDR3 is 15 residues. The V end lost 5 bases, the J end lost 4 bases, and 20 bases lay between the germline ends. CDR1 and CDR2 from the germline V gene are GTSNPN and SVGIG (reference sequence). DNA for the CDR3: TGTGCCTGGGTAGGGGGGGCGGGATTCTTCACTGAAGCTTTCTTT. Protein: CAWVGGAGFFTEAFF.

In this sample, this clonotype turned up a few times. V and J are TRBV20-1 and TRBJ2-7; 13 bases are a match to TRBD2. V lost 3 bases, J lost 1 base, and 6 bases stayed unmatched. Germline V gene sequence: CDR1 DFQATT, CDR2 SNEGSKA (reference sequence). The CDR3 has 16 amino acids. CDR3 bases: TGCAGTGCTAGCGGGACTAGCGGGATGGGTTCCTACGAGCAGTACTTC. Amino acids: CSASGTSGMGSYEQYF.

This clonotype showed up just a few times. The V gene is TRBV5-6, the J gene TRBJ2-2; D call uncertain. V was trimmed by 3 bases and J by 3 bases, leaving 12 bases between them. The CDR3 has 15 amino acids. Germline CDR1 SGHDT, CDR2 YYEEEE. The CDR3 bases are TGTGCCAGCAGCTCGGACCCTGGCGACACCGGGGAGCTGTTTTTT. Translating it yields CASSSDPGDTGELFF. Variable domain in full (rest from reference TRBV5-6 and TRBJ2-2): DAGVTQSPTHLIKTRGQQVTLRCSPKSGHDTVSWYQQALGQGPQFIFQYYEEEERQRGNFPDRFSGHQFPNYSSELNVNALLLGDSALYLCASSSDPGDTGELFFGEGSRLTVL.

This clonotype was found a few times. The chain employs TRBV3-1 and TRBJ2-1, with TRBD2 identical over 10 bases. Germline-derived CDR1 and CDR2 are LGHDT and YNNKEL (reference sequence). The CDR3 spans 18 residues. The junction had 6 bases not matched to a gene; V was cut back by 1 base and J by 0 bases. The CDR3: CASSQATASGSSYNEQFF. CDR3 coding DNA: TGTGCCAGCAGCCAAGCGACCGCTAGCGGGAGCTCCTACAATGAGCAGTTCTTC.

This clonotype was found once. V and J are TRBV20-1 and TRBJ2-7; 14 bases match TRBD2. Germline values: CDR1 DFQATT, CDR2 SNEGSKA (reference sequence). The CDR3 is 19 amino acids. The junction had 16 bases not matched to a gene; V was cut back by 5 bases and J by 1 base. DNA of the CDR3: TGCAGTGCTGCCCCGGGTTTCGGACTAGCGGGAGGTTTGTCCTACGAGCAGTACTTC. The encoded protein is CSAAPGFGLAGGLSYEQYF.

The chain employs TRBV20-1 and TRBJ2-3, with 8 bases that match TRBD2. The CDR3 length is 14 residues. The V gene end was trimmed by 5 bases and the J gene end by 1 base; junction bases not matched to a gene: 5. CDR1 and CDR2 from the germline V gene are DFQATT and SNEGSKA (reference sequence). The CDR3 region has the DNA TGCAGTGCTGATAGCGGGGAGGGCACAGATACGCAGTATTTT. It encodes CSADSGEGTDTQYF.

In its sample, this clonotype was seen a few times. V is TRBV27 and J is TRBJ2-1, with D uncertain. Trimming stripped 4 bases from V and 3 bases from J, with 13 bases between. CDR1 and CDR2 (germline): MNHEY, SMNVEV (reference sequence). The CDR3 is 15 residues long. CDR3 sequence reads: CASSSVGRVYNEQFF. The CDR3, as DNA: TGTGCCAGCAGTTCAGTCGGACGGGTCTACAATGAGCAGTTCTTC.

The chain links TRBV5-1 to TRBJ2-3, with 11 bases fitting TRBD2. CDR3 length: 17 residues. Unmatched junction bases numbered 3, after V lost 0 bases and J lost 0 bases. The germline V gene has CDR1 SGHRS and CDR2 YFSETQ. The CDR3 protein is CASSLGLAGPSTDTQYF. The CDR3 DNA is TGCGCCAGCAGCTTGGGACTAGCGGGACCCAGCACAGATACGCAGTATTTT.

CDR3 in DNA: TGCAGTGCTAGGGGGGCCTGGTCTAATTCACCCCTCCACTTT. It codes for CSARGAWSNSPLHF. The J gene is TRBJ1-6, the V gene TRBV20-1, with D possibly being TRBD1 (6 bases). V was clipped by 3 bases and J by 6 bases, with 12 bases between them. The CDR3 is made up of 14 amino acids. Germline V CDR1 and CDR2: DFQATT, SNEGSKA (reference sequence).

A few counts support this clonotype. The rearrangement uses TRBV4-1 and TRBJ1-2, with D unresolved. Deletions cut 4 bases from V and 6 bases from J, with 21 bases between. The CDR3 runs 16 residues. The germline CDR1 and CDR2 sequences are MGHRA and YSYEKL. CDR3 loop: CASSLQFGRSTDGYTF. CDR3 nucleotide sequence: TGCGCCAGCAGCCTCCAATTTGGCAGATCCACGGATGGCTACACCTTC.

The rearrangement joins TRBV9 to TRBJ1-1; D remains ambiguous. The CDR3 sequence is 13 residues long. Germline V gene sequence: CDR1 SGDLS, CDR2 YYNGEE. V lost 0 bases and J 7 bases, leaving 10 bases between the germline ends. Here the CDR3 reads CASSVGRVGEAFF. DNA for the CDR3: TGTGCCAGCAGCGTAGGGAGGGTGGGTGAAGCTTTCTTT.

The chain recombines TRBV29-1 with TRBJ2-2; 8 bases align to TRBD1. The CDR3 covers 14 residues. From germline, CDR1 is SQVTM and CDR2 ANQGSEA. V shed 7 bases, J shed 6 bases, and the junction held 10 bases outside the gene matches. The CDR3 loop reads CSAEEGQASGELFF. In DNA form, the CDR3 reads TGCAGCGCAGAAGAGGGACAGGCCTCCGGGGAGCTGTTTTTT.

This clonotype was recorded a few times. The chain recombines TRBV6-5 with TRBJ2-7, with D perhaps being TRBD1 or TRBD2 (7 bases each). CDR3 length equals 16 residues. V lost 0 bases to trimming and J lost 5 bases, with 17 bases between them. From germline, CDR1 is MNHEY and CDR2 SVGAGI. CDR3 nucleotide sequence: TGTGCCAGCAGTTACTCCCCAGGGGGGGTCGTCGACGAGCAGTACTTC. Amino acids: CASSYSPGGVVDEQYF.

The V and J genes are TRBV6-1 and TRBJ1-6; the match to TRBD1 covers 7 bases. Losses at the gene ends were 6 bases for V and 6 bases for J; bases not matched to a gene: 11. CDR1 MNHNS and CDR2 SASEGT come from the germline V gene. The CDR3 spans 16 residues. The chain's CDR3 is CASSPYLDRANSPLHF. The CDR3 DNA reads TGTGCCAGCAGCCCTTACTTAGACAGGGCTAATTCACCCCTCCACTTT.

Many counts were recorded for this clonotype. V usage is TRBV12-3 or TRBV12-4 and J usage is TRBJ2-7; D gene ambiguous. The ends were cut back, 1 base at V and 2 bases at J, with 9 bases in the middle. CDR3 length: 14 residues. DNA for the CDR3: TGTGCCAGCAGTTTAGAGGGCACGACCTACGAGCAGTACTTC. It specifies CASSLEGTTYEQYF.

This clonotype was recorded a few times. V gene TRBV5-4 combines with J gene TRBJ2-1; D gene unclear. The CDR3 consists of 14 residues. V lost 0 bases and J lost 4, with 8 bases in between. Germline V gene lookup returns CDR1 SGHNT and CDR2 YYREEE (reference sequence). In nucleotides, the CDR3 is TGTGCCAGCAGCTTGGGAATCGGTTACAATGAGCAGTTCTTC. Residues: CASSLGIGYNEQFF.

The chain has TRBV19 and TRBJ2-7; the match to TRBD1 covers 8 bases. V was pared by 8 bases and J by 1 base, with 4 bases of the junction left unmatched. The CDR3 consists of 13 residues. The germline gives CDR1 LNHDA, CDR2 SQIVND (reference sequence). DNA for the CDR3: TGTGCCAGTGCGGACAGGGCATCCTACGAGCAGTACTTC. This gives the protein CASADRASYEQYF.